One and the same sample provided the 4 T cell receptor beta chains below, sequenced in a study of blood T cell repertoires in COVID-19. Measured with immunoSEQ multiplex PCR; TCRdb has only the in-frame clones, and not every one. The table has 49,000 or so clones, around 86% seen once. The source material was peripheral blood. These receptors came from a man aged 45-65 years with active COVID-19.

The V and J genes are TRBV18 and TRBJ1-6, with D uncertain. This CDR3 has 13 residues. Trimming cost V 5 bases and J 5 bases, with 7 bases left between them. The germline CDR1 and CDR2 sequences are KGHSH and LQKENI. The CDR3 nucleotides are TGTGCCAGCTCAGAGGTGGATAATTCACCCCTCCACTTT. This codes for CASSEVDNSPLHF.

The rearrangement joins TRBV2 to TRBJ1-2; 9 nucleotides match TRBD1. CDR1 is SNHLY and CDR2 is FYNNEI in the germline V gene. The J segment lost 8 bases and the V segment lost 5 bases, leaving 6 bases of the junction unmatched. The length of the CDR3 is 13 residues. The CDR3 nucleotides read TGTGCCAGCAGTCCGGGACAGGGCCGCGGCTACACCTTC. It specifies CASSPGQGRGYTF.

V gene TRBV13 combines with J gene TRBJ1-2; maybe TRBD1 (6 bases). V was trimmed by 4 bases and J by 0 bases, leaving 12 bases between them. The germline V gene encodes CDR1 PRHDT and CDR2 FYEKMQ (reference sequence). The CDR3 totals 15 residues. CDR3 nucleotide sequence: TGTGCCAGCAGCTCGGGACACTCAGCTAACTATGGCTACACCTTC. Amino acids: CASSSGHSANYGYTF.

In DNA form, the CDR3 reads TGTGCCAGTAGTACCCTGACAGGGGCCGAGCAGTACTTC. Amino acids: CASSTLTGAEQYF. This chain uses TRBV19 with TRBJ2-7; the match to TRBD1 covers 8 bases. The V gene end was trimmed by 4 bases and the J gene end by 6 bases; junction bases not matched to a gene: 5. This CDR3 comprises 13 residues. Germline values: CDR1 LNHDA, CDR2 SQIVND (reference sequence).